What follows is one T cell receptor beta chain and its context. This sample is part of a study of T cells in Graves' hyperthyroidism and ophthalmopathy. Trimming took off 2 bases at V and 1 base at J, with 11 bases between the two ends. This CDR3 contains 15 residues. The V gene's germline CDR1 is PRHDT and CDR2 FYEKMQ (reference sequence). RNA transcripts served as the template for amplifying TCR beta CDR3 regions. First-round RT-PCR with HTBI primers amplified the TCR CDR3 region. TCRdb used MiXCR to reprocess the multiplex PCR reads, holding one entry per CDR3 protein. The sample yields 250,000 to 300,000 distinct CDR3 sequences, roughly 13% seen once. The study defined stable Graves' hyperthyroidism as no ophthalmopathy progression within 18 months. Patients showing uncontrolled infection, other autoimmune disease, pregnancy or lactation were ineligible.

This receptor was identified in a woman in her forties with Graves' hyperthyroidism. The V gene is TRBV13, the J gene TRBJ2-5; D possibly corresponds to TRBD2 (6 bases). The sequenced material came from blood. CDR3 in DNA: TGTGCCAGCAGCTTAATAGCGGACCCCCAAGAGACCCAGTACTTC. The encoded protein is CASSLIADPQETQYF.